These 18 T cell receptor beta chains share one sample of origin, sequenced in a study of T cell responses to AZD1222 COVID-19 vaccine. The method was immunoSEQ multiplex PCR; TCRdb's version includes in-frame clones alone and lacks a portion of them. The repertoire includes some 150,000 clones, 85% to 95% of them detected once, and over 0.8% sits in the top ten. The sequenced sample was peripheral blood, obtained on day 0 of AZD1222 vaccination. The receptors here all came from an adult in good health.

This clone was counted a single time. This chain uses TRBV15 with TRBJ2-7, with 9 bases fitting TRBD1. CDR3 size: 16 residues. V shed 3 bases, J shed 0 bases, and the junction held 6 bases outside the gene matches. Germline CDR1 and CDR2: LNHNV and YYDKDF (reference sequence). The CDR3, as DNA: TGTGCCACCAGCAGCGTAACAGGGGGCCCCTCCTACGAGCAGTACTTC. Translated, it gives CATSSVTGGPSYEQYF.

V gene TRBV3-1 (or the pseudogene TRBV3-2) combines with J gene TRBJ1-4, with D maybe TRBD1 (6 bases). The CDR3 covers 14 residues. V shed 4 bases and J shed 7 bases, with 13 bases lying between them. The germline V gene encodes CDR1 LGHDT and CDR2 YNNKEL (reference sequence). The CDR3 nucleotides read TGTGCCAGCAGCCGAGCAGGGGTCGGTGAAAAACTGTTTTTT. Protein sequence: CASSRAGVGEKLFF.

The rearrangement joins TRBV5-1 to TRBJ2-7; the match to TRBD2 covers 7 bases. V was clipped by 0 bases and J by 0 bases; unmatched bases: 6. The CDR3 runs to 16 residues. Germline loops: CDR1 SGHRS, CDR2 YFSETQ. CDR3: CASSLATAGVSYEQYF. Written as DNA, the CDR3 is TGCGCCAGCAGCTTGGCAACGGCGGGGGTCTCCTACGAGCAGTACTTC.

The chain uses TRBV12-3 or TRBV12-4 and TRBJ1-2, with 7 bases matching TRBD1. V lost 5 bases to trimming and J lost 8 bases; unmatched junction nucleotides: 5. The CDR3 sequence is 12 residues long. CDR3 in DNA: TGTGCCAGCAGTCCACACAGGGGCGGCTACACCTTC. This gives the protein CASSPHRGGYTF.

The chain is built from TRBV2 and TRBJ2-5; D gene ambiguous. Germline loops: CDR1 SNHLY, CDR2 FYNNEI. The CDR3 is made up of 11 amino acids. V gave up 3 bases and J gave up 6 bases, with 5 bases separating them. CDR3: CASSDRQTQYF. CDR3 bases: TGTGCCAGCAGTGACAGGCAGACCCAGTACTTC.

This sequence joins TRBV6-5 and TRBJ1-2, with a tentative D call TRBD1 (5 bases). The CDR3 is 13 amino acids. V shed 11 bases and J shed 7 bases, with 20 bases lying between them. Germline-derived CDR1 and CDR2 are MNHEY and SVGAGI. The CDR3 reads CADEGDLPGGYTF. The CDR3 DNA sequence: TGTGCCGACGAAGGGGATTTGCCGGGTGGCTACACCTTC.

About this clone itself: At the DNA level, this CDR3 is encoded by other sequences in the same sample as well. The chain couples TRBV12-3 or TRBV12-4 to TRBJ1-1; D unclear. This CDR3 contains 13 residues. Trimming shortened V by 1 base and J by 5 bases, and 8 bases separated the two germline ends. CDR3: CASSLGGRTEAFF. In nucleotides, the CDR3 is TGTGCCAGCAGTTTAGGGGGTCGAACTGAAGCTTTCTTT.

The rearrangement joins TRBV29-1 to TRBJ1-1; D might be TRBD1 (5 bases). V lost 4 bases and J 2 bases, leaving 14 bases between the germline ends. CDR1 and CDR2 (germline): SQVTM, ANQGSEA. This CDR3 comprises 14 residues. The CDR3 protein is CSVVGVVGNTEAFF. The CDR3 nucleotides read TGCAGCGTTGTGGGGGTGGTGGGAAACACTGAAGCTTTCTTT. Using reference TRBV29-1 and TRBJ1-1 for the parts outside the CDR3, the full variable domain is SAVISQKPSRDICQRGTSLTIQCQVDSQVTMMFWYRQQPGQSLTLIATANQGSEATYESGFVIDKFPISRPNLTFSTLTVSNMSPEDSSIYLCSVVGVVGNTEAFFGQGTRLTVV.

V is TRBV9 and J is TRBJ1-2; the match to TRBD1 covers 9 bases. With 4 bases clipped from V and 8 bases from J, the junction kept 15 bases outside the gene matches. There are 16 residues in the CDR3. Germline V gene data show CDR1 as SGDLS and CDR2 as YYNGEE. This CDR3 reads CASSPSPRDRAVGYTF. The CDR3 region has the DNA TGTGCCAGCAGCCCCTCTCCCCGGGACAGGGCTGTAGGCTACACCTTC.

This clone was seen a single time. V gene TRBV27 combines with J gene TRBJ2-6, with D possibly matching TRBD2 (5 bases). The CDR3 contains 16 residues. V dropped 3 bases and J dropped 2 bases, with 11 bases sitting between them. Germline-derived CDR1 and CDR2 are MNHEY and SMNVEV (reference sequence). CDR3 region: CASSFLRGAGANVLTF. The CDR3 DNA reads as TGTGCCAGCAGTTTTCTTCGGGGTGCTGGGGCCAACGTCCTGACTTTC.

The gene calls are TRBV3-1 (or the pseudogene TRBV3-2) and TRBJ2-1; D remains ambiguous. Germline V gene lookup returns CDR1 LGHDT and CDR2 YNNKEL (reference sequence). The V end lost 1 base, the J end lost 7 bases, and 8 bases lay between the germline ends. The CDR3 consists of 13 residues. For the CDR3, the DNA is TGTGCCAGCAGCCAAGTTGACCGGAATGAGCAGTTCTTC. Protein: CASSQVDRNEQFF.

J is TRBJ2-1 and V is TRBV24-1, with 7 nucleotides matching TRBD1. V lost 5 bases, J lost 6 bases, and 6 bases stayed unmatched. Germline V gene data show CDR1 as KGHDR and CDR2 as SFDVKD. There are 14 residues in the CDR3. The CDR3 here is CATSGTGAPNEQFF. The CDR3 bases are TGTGCCACCAGTGGAACAGGGGCTCCCAATGAGCAGTTCTTC.

The chain joins TRBV7-2 to TRBJ1-2; 7 bases fit TRBD1. CDR1 is SGHTA, CDR2 FQGNSA, per germline. The CDR3 has 15 amino acids. With V trimmed by 4 bases and J by 4 bases, 9 bases remained unmatched. This chain's CDR3 is CASSSPLQGPYGYTF. The CDR3 nucleotides are TGTGCCAGCAGCTCCCCGTTACAGGGGCCCTATGGCTACACCTTC.

The V call is TRBV6-6, the J call TRBJ1-5; TRBD1 is a possible D gene (5 bases). The CDR3 length is 14 residues. Trimming cost V 5 bases and J 4 bases, with 12 bases left between them. CDR1 is MNHNY and CDR2 is SVGAGI in the germline V gene (reference sequence). The CDR3 reads CASSSTGGNQPQHF. CDR3 nucleotide sequence: TGTGCCAGCAGTAGTACAGGTGGTAATCAGCCCCAGCATTTT.

The chain joins TRBV7-6 to TRBJ2-3, with 10 bases fitting TRBD1. The CDR3 loop spans 15 amino acids. CDR1 is SGHVS, CDR2 FNYEAQ, per germline. Trimming at V came to 5 bases and at J to 1 base, leaving 3 bases not matched to a gene. The CDR3 nucleotides read TGTGCCAGCAGCCCAGGGACAGGGGGCACAGATACGCAGTATTTT. It yields the protein CASSPGTGGTDTQYF.

This sequence joins TRBV13 and TRBJ2-2; possible D gene TRBD1, 6 bases. Germline-derived CDR1 and CDR2 are PRHDT and FYEKMQ (reference sequence). Trimming removed 5 bases at V and 11 bases at J, with 12 bases between. The CDR3 runs 12 residues. This CDR3 is CASSRTVGELFF. DNA of the CDR3: TGTGCCAGCAGCCGGACAGTTGGAGAGCTGTTTTTT.

As DNA, the CDR3 is TGTGCCAGCAGCCCGGGGACAGGGGTGGGCGAGCAGTACTTC. It is translated as CASSPGTGVGEQYF. The chain joins TRBV5-6 to TRBJ2-7; 10 nucleotides agree with TRBD1. The CDR3 spans 14 residues. The V and J ends lost 4 bases and 6 bases, in that order; junction bases with no gene match: 7. The germline gives CDR1 SGHDT, CDR2 YYEEEE.

This chain joins TRBV28 and TRBJ2-3; the D is unclear. V was pared by 5 bases and J by 6 bases, with 15 bases between. The CDR3 has 14 amino acids. Per germline, CDR1 MDHEN and CDR2 SYDVKM. The chain's CDR3 is CASSLSYVTDTQYF. The DNA for the CDR3 is TGTGCCAGCAGTCTCTCATACGTTACGGATACGCAGTATTTT. Using reference TRBV28 and TRBJ2-3 for the parts outside the CDR3, the full variable domain is DVKVTQSSRYLVKRTGEKVFLECVQDMDHENMFWYRQDPGLGLRLIYFSYDVKMKEKGDIPEGYSVSREKKERFSLILESASTNQTSMYLCASSLSYVTDTQYFGPGTRLTVL.